This T cell receptor (beta chain) was identified in a study of response to subunit inactivated influenza vaccine. Whole-study findings and limits: Researchers suggested that each seasonal influenza vaccination recruits few new T cells.

The CDR3 covers 14 residues. Per the germline V gene, CDR1 is SGHKS and CDR2 is YYEKEE (reference sequence). Deletions cut 2 bases from V and 5 bases from J, with 13 bases between. From the RT-PCR reads, TCRdb called clonotypes with MiXCR, one entry per CDR3 protein. The sample yields approximately 530,000 distinct CDR3 sequences, over 10% seen once. This clonotype was recorded many times. Its specificity is not known. The sequence was obtained from a man aged 50-59 years who received an inactivated influenza vaccine. The sample was PBMCs from blood, taken more than 35 days after vaccination. The chain uses TRBV5-5 and TRBJ2-5; D gene unclear. The CDR3 region is CASSFGSEEETQYF. CDR3 in DNA: TGTGCCAGCAGCTTTGGGTCTGAAGAGGAGACCCAGTACTTC.